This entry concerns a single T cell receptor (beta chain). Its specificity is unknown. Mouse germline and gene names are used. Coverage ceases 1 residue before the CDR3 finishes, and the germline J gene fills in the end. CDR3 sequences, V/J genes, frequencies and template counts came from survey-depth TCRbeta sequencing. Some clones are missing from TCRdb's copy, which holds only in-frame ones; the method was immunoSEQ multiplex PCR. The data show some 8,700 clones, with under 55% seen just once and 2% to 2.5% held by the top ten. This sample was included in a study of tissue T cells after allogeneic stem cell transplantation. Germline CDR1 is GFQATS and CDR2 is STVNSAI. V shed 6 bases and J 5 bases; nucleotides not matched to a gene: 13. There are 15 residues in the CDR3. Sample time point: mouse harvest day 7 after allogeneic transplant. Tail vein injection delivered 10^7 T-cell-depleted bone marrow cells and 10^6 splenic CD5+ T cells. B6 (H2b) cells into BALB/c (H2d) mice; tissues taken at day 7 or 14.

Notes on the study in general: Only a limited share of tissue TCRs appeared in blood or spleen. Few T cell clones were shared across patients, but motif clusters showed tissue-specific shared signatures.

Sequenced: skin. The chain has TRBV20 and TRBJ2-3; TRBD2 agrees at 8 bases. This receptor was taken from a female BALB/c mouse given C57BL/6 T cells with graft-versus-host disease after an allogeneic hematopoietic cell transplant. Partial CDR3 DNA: TGTGGTGCCCCCCCGGATGGGGGGGAAGTAGAAACGCTGTAT. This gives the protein CGAPPDGGEVETLY. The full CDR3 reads CGAPPDGGEVETLYF.